The clone carrying this TCR beta chain was seen more than once but under ten times. Antigen: not known. Germline V gives CDR1 ENHRY, CDR2 SYGVKD. V was cut by 4 bases and J by 2 bases, with 17 bases left in between. The CDR3 consists of 16 residues. This specimen belongs to a study of blood T cells in healthy people across ages. Study-wide findings and caveats: PBMCs were not sorted, which prevented a conclusive comparison of naive versus antigen-experienced cells.

A second 7 to 11 cycle PCR used barcoded and J-beta primers. Every molecule of cDNA carried a tag from a template-switch adaptor with 12 random nucleotides. TCRdb fed the 5' RACE reads into MiXCR, producing one record per CDR3 protein. The data show fewer than 2,000,000 distinct CDR3 sequences, more than 35% seen once. This chain joins TRBV10-3 and TRBJ2-5; a possible D gene is TRBD2 (6 bases). The TCR was taken from a human donor in good health. Sequencing input: blood. CDR3 sequence (DNA): TGTGCCATCAGTGCGGTTAGCGGAACCAAACAAGAGACCCAGTACTTC. As protein: CAISAVSGTKQETQYF.